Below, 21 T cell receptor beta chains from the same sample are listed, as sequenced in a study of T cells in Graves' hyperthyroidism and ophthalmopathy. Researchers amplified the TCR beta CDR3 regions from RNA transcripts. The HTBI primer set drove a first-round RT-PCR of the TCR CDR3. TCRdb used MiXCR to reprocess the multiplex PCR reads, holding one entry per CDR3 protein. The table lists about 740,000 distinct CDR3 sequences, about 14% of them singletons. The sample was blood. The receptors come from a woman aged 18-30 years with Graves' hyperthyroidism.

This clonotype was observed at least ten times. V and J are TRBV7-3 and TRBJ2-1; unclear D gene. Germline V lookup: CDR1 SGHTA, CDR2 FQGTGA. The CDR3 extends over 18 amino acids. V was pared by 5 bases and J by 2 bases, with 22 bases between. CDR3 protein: CASSPGGLMTGTYNEQFF. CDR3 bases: TGTGCCAGCAGCCCCGGCGGCCTGATGACTGGCACCTACAATGAGCAGTTCTTC. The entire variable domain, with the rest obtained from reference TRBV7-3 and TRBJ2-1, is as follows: GAGVSQTPSNKVTEKGKYVELRCDPISGHTALYWYRQSLGQGPEFLIYFQGTGAADDSGLPNDRFFAVRPEGSVSTLKIQRTERGDSAVYLCASSPGGLMTGTYNEQFFGPGTRLTVL.

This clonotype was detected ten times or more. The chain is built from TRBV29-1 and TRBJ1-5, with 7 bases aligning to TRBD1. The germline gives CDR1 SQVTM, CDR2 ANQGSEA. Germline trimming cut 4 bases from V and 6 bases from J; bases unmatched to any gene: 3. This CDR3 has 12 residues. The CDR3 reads CSVGQGAQPQHF. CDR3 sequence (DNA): TGCAGCGTTGGACAGGGAGCTCAGCCCCAGCATTTT.

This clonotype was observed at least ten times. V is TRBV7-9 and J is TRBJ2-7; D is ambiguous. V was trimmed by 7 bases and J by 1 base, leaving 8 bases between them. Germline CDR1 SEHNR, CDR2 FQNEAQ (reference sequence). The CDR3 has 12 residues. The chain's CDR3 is CASTTGSYEQYF. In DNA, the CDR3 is TGTGCCAGCACGACCGGGTCCTACGAGCAGTACTTC. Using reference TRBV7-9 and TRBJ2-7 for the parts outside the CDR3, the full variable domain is DTGVSQNPRHKITKRGQNVTFRCDPISEHNRLYWYRQTLGQGPEFLTYFQNEAQLEKSRLLSDRFSAERPKGSFSTLEIQRTEQGDSAMYLCASTTGSYEQYFGPGTRLTVT.

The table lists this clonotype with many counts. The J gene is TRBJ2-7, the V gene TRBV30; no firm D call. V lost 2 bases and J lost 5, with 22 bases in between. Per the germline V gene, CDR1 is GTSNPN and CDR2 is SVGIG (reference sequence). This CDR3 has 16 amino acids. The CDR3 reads CAWSPPRSERLHEQYF. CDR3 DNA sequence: TGTGCCTGGAGTCCGCCCAGGTCGGAACGCCTCCACGAGCAGTACTTC.

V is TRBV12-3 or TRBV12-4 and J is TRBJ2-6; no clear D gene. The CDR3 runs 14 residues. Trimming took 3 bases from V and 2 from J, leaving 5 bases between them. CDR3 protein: CASSFRAGANVLTF. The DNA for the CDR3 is TGTGCCAGCAGTTTTAGGGCTGGGGCCAACGTCCTGACTTTC.

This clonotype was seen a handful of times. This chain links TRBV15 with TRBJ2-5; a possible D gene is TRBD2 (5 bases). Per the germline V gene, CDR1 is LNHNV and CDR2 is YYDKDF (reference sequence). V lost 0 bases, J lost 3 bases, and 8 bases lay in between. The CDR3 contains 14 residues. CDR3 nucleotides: TGTGCCACCAGCAGAGATTGGAGGAAAGAGACCCAGTACTTC. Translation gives CATSRDWRKETQYF.

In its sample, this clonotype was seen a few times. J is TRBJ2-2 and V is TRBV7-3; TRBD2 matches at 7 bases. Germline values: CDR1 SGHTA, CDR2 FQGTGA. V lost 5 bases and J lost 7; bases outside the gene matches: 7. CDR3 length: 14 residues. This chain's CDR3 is CASSPGGAGGELFF. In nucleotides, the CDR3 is TGTGCCAGCAGCCCGGGGGGAGCGGGCGGGGAGCTGTTTTTT.

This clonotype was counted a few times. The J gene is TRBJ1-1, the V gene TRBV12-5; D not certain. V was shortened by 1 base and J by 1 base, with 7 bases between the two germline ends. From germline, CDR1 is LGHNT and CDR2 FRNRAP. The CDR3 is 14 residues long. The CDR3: CASGLGAGNTEAFF. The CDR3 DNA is TGTGCTAGTGGTTTGGGGGCCGGGAACACTGAAGCTTTCTTT.

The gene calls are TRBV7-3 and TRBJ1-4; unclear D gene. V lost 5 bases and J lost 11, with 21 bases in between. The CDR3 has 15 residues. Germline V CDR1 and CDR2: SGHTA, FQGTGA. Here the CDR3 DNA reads TGTGCCAGCAGCCCACCAAGGGTTAAGAGGTGGAAACTGTTTTTT. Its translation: CASSPPRVKRWKLFF.

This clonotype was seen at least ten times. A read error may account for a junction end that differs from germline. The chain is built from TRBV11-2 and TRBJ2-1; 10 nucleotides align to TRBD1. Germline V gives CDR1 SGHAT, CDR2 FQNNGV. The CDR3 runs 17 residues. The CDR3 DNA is TGTGCCAGCAGCTTAGCAGCGCGACAGGGGGCTTCCAATGGGCAGTTCTTC. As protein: CASSLAARQGASNGQFF. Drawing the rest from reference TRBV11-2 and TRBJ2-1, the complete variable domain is EAGVAQSPRYKIIEKRQSVAFWCNPISGHATLYWYQQILGQGPKLLIQFQNNGVVDDSQLPKDRFSAERLKGVDSTLKIQPAKLEDSAVYLCASSLAARQGASNGQFFGPGTRLTVL.

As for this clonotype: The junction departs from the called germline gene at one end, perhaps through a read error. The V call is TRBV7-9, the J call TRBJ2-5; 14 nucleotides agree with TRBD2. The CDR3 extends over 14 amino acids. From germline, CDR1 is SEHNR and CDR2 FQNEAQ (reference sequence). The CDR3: CASSQTSGRVQWNF. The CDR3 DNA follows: TGTGCCAGCAGCCAGACTAGCGGGAGGGTTCAATGGAACTTC.

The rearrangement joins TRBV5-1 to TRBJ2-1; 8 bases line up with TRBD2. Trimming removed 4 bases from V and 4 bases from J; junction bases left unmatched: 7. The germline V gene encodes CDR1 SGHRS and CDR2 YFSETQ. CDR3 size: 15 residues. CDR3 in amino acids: CASSQLAELYNEQFF. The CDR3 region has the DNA TGCGCCAGCAGCCAACTAGCGGAACTTTACAATGAGCAGTTCTTC.

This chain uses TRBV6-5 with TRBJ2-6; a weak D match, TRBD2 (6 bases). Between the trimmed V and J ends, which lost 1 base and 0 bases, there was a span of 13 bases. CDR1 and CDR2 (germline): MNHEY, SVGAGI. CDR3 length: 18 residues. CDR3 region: CASSYFRGSHSGANVLTF. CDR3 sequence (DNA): TGTGCCAGCAGTTACTTTCGGGGGTCTCACTCTGGGGCCAACGTCCTGACTTTC.

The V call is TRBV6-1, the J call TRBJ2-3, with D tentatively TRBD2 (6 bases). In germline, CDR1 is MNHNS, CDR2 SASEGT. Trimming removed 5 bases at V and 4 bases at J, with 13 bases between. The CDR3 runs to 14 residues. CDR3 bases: TGTGCCAGCAGTACCGTGGGGGGACCAGATACGCAGTATTTT. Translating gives CASSTVGGPDTQYF.

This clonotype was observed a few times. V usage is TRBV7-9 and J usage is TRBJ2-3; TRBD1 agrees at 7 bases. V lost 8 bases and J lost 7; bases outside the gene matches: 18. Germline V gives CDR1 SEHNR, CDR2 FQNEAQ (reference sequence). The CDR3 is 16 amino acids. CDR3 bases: TGTGCCAGCTTCAGCTACGGGACAGCCTCACCTAATACGCAGTATTTT. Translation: CASFSYGTASPNTQYF.

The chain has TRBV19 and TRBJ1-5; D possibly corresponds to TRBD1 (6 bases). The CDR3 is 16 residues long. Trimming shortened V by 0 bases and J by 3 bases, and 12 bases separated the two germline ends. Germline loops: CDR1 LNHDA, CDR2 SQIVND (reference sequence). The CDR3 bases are TGTGCCAGTAGTATAGATTTCGGGACACCCAATCAGCCCCAGCATTTT. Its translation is CASSIDFGTPNQPQHF.

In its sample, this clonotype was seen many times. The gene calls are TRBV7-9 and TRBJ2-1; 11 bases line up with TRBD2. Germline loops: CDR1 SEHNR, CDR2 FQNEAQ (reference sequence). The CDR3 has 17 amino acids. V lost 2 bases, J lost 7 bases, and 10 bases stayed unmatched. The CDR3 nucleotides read TGTGCCAGCAGCTTACCCACCCGACTAGCGGGAAGGAATGAGCAGTTCTTC. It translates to CASSLPTRLAGRNEQFF.

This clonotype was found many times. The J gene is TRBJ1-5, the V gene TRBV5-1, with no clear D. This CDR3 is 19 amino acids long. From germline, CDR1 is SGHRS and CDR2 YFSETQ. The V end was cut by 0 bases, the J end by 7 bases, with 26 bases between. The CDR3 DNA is TGCGCCAGCAGCTTGGAATTCTCTAGCGGACGTCCCTTAGGGCAGCCCCAGCATTTT. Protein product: CASSLEFSSGRPLGQPQHF. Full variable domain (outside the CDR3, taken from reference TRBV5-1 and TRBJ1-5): KAGVTQTPRYLIKTRGQQVTLSCSPISGHRSVSWYQQTPGQGLQFLFEYFSETQRNKGNFPGRFSGRQFSNSRSEMNVSTLELGDSALYLCASSLEFSSGRPLGQPQHFGDGTRLSIL.

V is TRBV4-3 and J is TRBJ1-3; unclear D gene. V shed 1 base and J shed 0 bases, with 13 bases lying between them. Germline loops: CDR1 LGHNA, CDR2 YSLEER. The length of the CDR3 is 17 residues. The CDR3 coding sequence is TGCGCCAGCAGCCAAGTACTTTCCGGGAGCTCTGGAAACACCATATATTTT. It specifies CASSQVLSGSSGNTIYF.

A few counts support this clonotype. Here the CDR3 reads CSARTGRGTYNEQFF. In DNA, the CDR3 is TGCAGTGCTAGGACAGGGAGAGGGACCTACAATGAGCAGTTCTTC. V gene TRBV20-1 combines with J gene TRBJ2-1; 7 bases match TRBD1. Germline V gives CDR1 DFQATT, CDR2 SNEGSKA (reference sequence). This CDR3 region has 15 residues. Unmatched junction bases numbered 7, after V lost 3 bases and J lost 2 bases.

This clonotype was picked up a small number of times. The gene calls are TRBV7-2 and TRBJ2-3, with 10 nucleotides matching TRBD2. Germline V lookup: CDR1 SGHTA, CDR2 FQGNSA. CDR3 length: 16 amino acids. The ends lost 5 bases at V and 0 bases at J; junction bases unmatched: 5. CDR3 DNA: TGTGCCAGCAGCCGCCTAGCGGGAGTAAGCACAGATACGCAGTATTTT. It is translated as CASSRLAGVSTDTQYF.